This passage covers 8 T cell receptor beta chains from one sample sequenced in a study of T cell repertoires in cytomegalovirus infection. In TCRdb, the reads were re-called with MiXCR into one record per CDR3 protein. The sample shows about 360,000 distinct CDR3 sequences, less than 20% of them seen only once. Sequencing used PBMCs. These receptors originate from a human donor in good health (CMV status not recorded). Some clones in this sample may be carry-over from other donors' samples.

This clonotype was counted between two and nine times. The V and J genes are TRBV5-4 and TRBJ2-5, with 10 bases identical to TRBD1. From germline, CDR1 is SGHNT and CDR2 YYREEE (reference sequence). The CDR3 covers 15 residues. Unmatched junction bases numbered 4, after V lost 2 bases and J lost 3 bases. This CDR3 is CASSFPTGGEETQYF. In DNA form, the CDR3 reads TGTGCCAGCAGCTTTCCGACAGGGGGCGAAGAGACCCAGTACTTC. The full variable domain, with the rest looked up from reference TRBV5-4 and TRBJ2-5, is ETGVTQSPTHLIKTRGQQVTLRCSSQSGHNTVSWYQQALGQGPQFIFQYYREEENGRGNFPPRFSGLQFPNYSSELNVNALELDDSALYLCASSFPTGGEETQYFGPGTRLLVL.

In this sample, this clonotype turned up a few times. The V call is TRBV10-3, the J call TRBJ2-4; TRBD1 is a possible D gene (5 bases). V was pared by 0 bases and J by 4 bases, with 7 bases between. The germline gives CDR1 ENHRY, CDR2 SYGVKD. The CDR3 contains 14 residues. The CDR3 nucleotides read TGTGCCATCAGTGAGTCTGGGGCAAAAAACATTCAGTACTTC. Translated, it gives CAISESGAKNIQYF.

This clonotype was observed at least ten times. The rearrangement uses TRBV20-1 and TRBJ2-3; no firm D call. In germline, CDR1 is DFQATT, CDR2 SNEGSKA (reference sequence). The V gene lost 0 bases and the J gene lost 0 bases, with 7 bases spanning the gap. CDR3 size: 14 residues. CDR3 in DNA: TGCAGTGCTAGAGATGTACGAAGCACAGATACGCAGTATTTT. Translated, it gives CSARDVRSTDTQYF.

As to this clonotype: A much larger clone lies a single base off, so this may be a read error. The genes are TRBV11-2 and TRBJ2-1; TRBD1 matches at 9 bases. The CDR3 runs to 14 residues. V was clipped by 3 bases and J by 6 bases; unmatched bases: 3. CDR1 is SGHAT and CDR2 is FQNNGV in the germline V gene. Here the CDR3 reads CASSFWTGVNEQFF. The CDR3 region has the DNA TGTGCCAGCAGCTTTTGGACAGGGGTCAATGAGCAGTTCTTC.

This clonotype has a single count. CDR3 DNA: TGTGCCAGCAGTGGGGCTAGCGGGGGGAGCTGGCAGTACTTC. Its protein is CASSGASGGSWQYF. The chain couples TRBV2 to TRBJ2-7; TRBD2 agrees at 11 bases. CDR1 and CDR2 (germline): SNHLY, FYNNEI. V shed 4 bases and J 9 bases; nucleotides not matched to a gene: 8. This CDR3 has 14 residues.

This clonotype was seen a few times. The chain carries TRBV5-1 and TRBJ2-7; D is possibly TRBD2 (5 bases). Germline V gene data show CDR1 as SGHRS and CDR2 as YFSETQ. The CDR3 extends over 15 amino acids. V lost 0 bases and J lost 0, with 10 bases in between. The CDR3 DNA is TGCGCCAGCAGCTTGGAGCCGGGGAGCTCCTACGAGCAGTACTTC. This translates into CASSLEPGSSYEQYF.

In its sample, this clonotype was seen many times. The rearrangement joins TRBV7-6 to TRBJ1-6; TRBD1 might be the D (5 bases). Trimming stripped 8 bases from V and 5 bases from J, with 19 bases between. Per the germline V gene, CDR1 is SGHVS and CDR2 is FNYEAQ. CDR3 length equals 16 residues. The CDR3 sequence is CASAPIGGTHNSPLHF. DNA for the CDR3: TGTGCCAGCGCCCCTATCGGGGGAACCCATAATTCACCCCTCCACTTT.

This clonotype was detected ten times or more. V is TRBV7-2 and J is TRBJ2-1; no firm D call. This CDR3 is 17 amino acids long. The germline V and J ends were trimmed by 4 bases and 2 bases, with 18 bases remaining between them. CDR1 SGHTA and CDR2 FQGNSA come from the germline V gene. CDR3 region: CASSSSLVGLPYNEQFF. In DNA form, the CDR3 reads TGTGCCAGCAGCTCCTCTCTGGTTGGGCTCCCCTACAATGAGCAGTTCTTC. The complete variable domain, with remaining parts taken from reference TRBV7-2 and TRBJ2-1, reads GAGVSQSPSNKVTEKGKDVELRCDPISGHTALYWYRQSLGQGLEFLIYFQGNSAPDKSGLPSDRFSAERTGGSVSTLTIQRTQQEDSAVYLCASSSSLVGLPYNEQFFGPGTRLTVL.